Sequencing of this T cell receptor (beta chain) was carried out in a study of blood T cells in healthy people across ages. Germline CDR1 MNHEY, CDR2 SMNVEV (reference sequence). The CDR3 spans 13 residues. Trimming took off 3 bases at V and 6 bases at J, with 6 bases between the two ends. Study findings and constraints: A conclusive naive versus antigen-experienced comparison was prevented by the unsorted PBMCs.

Through a sample-barcoded 5' primer and a J-beta primer mix, a second PCR was run for roughly 6 to 12 cycles. TCRdb independently ran MiXCR on the 5' RACE reads; one entry per CDR3 protein. The table lists fewer than 800,000 distinct CDR3 sequences, approximately 25% of them singletons. Each sample used at least 6 million PBMCs. This clonotype was counted only a few times. Its specificity is not known. The same data also contributed to another study, on T cells of mothers and their children. This second study says: Related and unrelated pairs show similar shaping of TCR recombination output by thymic selection. Slightly, though not significantly, more overlap was seen in related than in unrelated mother-child pairs.

The sequenced sample was blood. The clonotype originates from a boy aged 5-17 years in good health. The chain uses TRBV27 and TRBJ1-6; D remains ambiguous. CDR3 in amino acids: CASSFEINSPLHF. CDR3 in DNA: TGTGCCAGCAGTTTCGAAATTAATTCACCCCTCCACTTT.